This T cell receptor beta chain was sequenced during a study of blood T cell repertoires in COVID-19 (dated by TCRdb to the early 2020s). Regarding the study in general: The collaborator samples originated in the United States, Italy and Spain and spanned the acute and convalescent phases of COVID-19. A de-identified subject ID, COVID-19 status, age in years and sex were almost always included in the sample metadata. Deeply sampled blood TCRbeta repertoires from subjects exposed to, actively infected with, or recovered from COVID-19 were included in the dataset. The samples were drawn from two sources: the first 160 participants of the ongoing ImmuneRACE study, and 1,000 to 1,500 subjects contributed by 6 global collaborators. The material from the prospective study consisted of cDNA or gDNA derived from T cells, B-cell-depleted T cells, or PBMCs. The repertoires were made available in a free public database intended to serve as a resource for research on the immune response to SARS-CoV-2. Where available, HLA class I and class II types were obtained from metadata supplied by the sample provider rather than from assay-based typing.

The CDR3 has 14 amino acids, counting the end cysteine and phenylalanine. The read is trimmed to its CDR3 DNA, 42 bases read in frame from base 1. Trimming takes 4 bases from V and 2 bases from J, and the germline ends sit 12 bases apart. According to the germline V gene, CDR1 reads SNHLY and CDR2 reads FYNNEI. As regards this clone: The target of this receptor is not known. No much larger clonotype is one base removed from it; base qualities were not supplied.

TCRbeta CDR3 regions were amplified from genomic DNA by means of the immunoSEQ Assay, a bias-controlled multiplex PCR. Per the authors' processing: The number of nucleated cells in each sample was estimated by amplification of reference gene primers within the assay. To quantify the absolute abundance of each unique TCRbeta CDR3 rearrangement, sequence reads were collapsed and filtered. For each sample, productive Simpson clonality was calculated as the square root of Simpson's diversity index over productive rearrangements. TCRdb took over this immuneACCESS table, retaining in-frame rearrangements with V and J assigned. Such tables are incomplete; in checked studies, under half of the missing clones stem from an unresolved V gene, and the remainder is unexplained. That table is the source of V, J and clone size, and D and trimming were worked out from the DNA. The sample table records about 220,000 clones; 75% to 90% of these occur just once. Less than 4.5% of the sample is held by the ten biggest clonotypes.

Participants in the prospective study were enrolled through a virtual design, were aged roughly 18 to 100 years, and lived in approximately 24 United States geographic areas. Cohort assignment in the prospective study relied on participant-reported clinical history from a screening survey and a study questionnaire. Mobile phlebotomists in the prospective study collected whole blood, serum and a nasopharyngeal or oropharyngeal swab from every participant. Prospective study participants could optionally give additional blood draws and questionnaires over a roughly two-month period. Before DNA extraction, blood samples from the prospective study were shipped at room temperature or frozen. Broad study findings and their caveats: The amount of clinical and demographic metadata varied by source and participant and was provided uncurated.

The sequenced material came from PBMCs or T cells enriched from blood (not recorded which). The rearranged segments are TRBV2 and TRBJ2-7; the D gene is perhaps TRBD1, on 5 matching bases. The clonotype comes from a woman aged 40 to 50 with acute COVID-19. The bases are TGTGCCAGCAGTGGCCTGACAGCGACCTACGAGCAGTACTTC. It translates as CASSGLTATYEQYF.